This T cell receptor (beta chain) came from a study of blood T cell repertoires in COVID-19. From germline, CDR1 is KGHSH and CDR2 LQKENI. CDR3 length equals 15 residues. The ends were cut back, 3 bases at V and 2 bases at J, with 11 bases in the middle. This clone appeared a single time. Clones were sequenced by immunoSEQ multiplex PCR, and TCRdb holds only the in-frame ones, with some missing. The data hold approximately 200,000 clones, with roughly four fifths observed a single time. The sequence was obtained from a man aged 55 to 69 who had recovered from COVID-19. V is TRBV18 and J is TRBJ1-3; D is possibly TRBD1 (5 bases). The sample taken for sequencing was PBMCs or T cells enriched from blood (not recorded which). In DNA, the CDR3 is TGTGCCAGCTCACCGGCGCAGGGTGCTGGAAACACCATATATTTT. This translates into CASSPAQGAGNTIYF.